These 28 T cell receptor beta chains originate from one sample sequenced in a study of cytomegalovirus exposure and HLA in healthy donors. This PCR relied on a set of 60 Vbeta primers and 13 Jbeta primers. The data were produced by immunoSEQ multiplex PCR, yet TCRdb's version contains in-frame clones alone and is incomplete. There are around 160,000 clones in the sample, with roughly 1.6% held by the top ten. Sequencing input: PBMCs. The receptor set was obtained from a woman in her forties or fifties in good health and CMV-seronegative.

The CDR3 nucleotides are TGTGCCAGCAGCGCGGGTGGTTGGACAGATACGCAGTATTTT. Translating it yields CASSAGGWTDTQYF. The chain joins TRBV9 to TRBJ2-3, with unresolved D. CDR3 length: 14 residues. V lost 3 bases to trimming and J lost 3 bases, with 11 bases between them. In germline, CDR1 is SGDLS, CDR2 YYNGEE.

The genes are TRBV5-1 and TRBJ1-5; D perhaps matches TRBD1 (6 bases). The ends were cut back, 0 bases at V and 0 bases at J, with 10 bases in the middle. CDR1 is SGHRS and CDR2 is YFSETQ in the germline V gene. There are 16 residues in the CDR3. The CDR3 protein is CASSLDGQTSNQPQHF. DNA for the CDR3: TGCGCCAGCAGCTTGGATGGACAGACTAGCAATCAGCCCCAGCATTTT.

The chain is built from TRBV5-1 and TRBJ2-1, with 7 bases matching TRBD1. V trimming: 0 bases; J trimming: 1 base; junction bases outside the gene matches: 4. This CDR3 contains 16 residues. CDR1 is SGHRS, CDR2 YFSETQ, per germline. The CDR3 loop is CASSLDHRGSYNEQFF. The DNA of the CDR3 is TGCGCCAGCAGCTTGGATCACAGGGGTTCCTACAATGAGCAGTTCTTC.

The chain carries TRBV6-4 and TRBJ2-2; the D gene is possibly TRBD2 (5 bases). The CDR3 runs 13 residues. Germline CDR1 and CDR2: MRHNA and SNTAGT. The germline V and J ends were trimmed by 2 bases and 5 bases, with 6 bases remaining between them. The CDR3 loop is CASSDRETGELFF. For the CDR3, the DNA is TGTGCCAGCAGTGACAGGGAGACCGGGGAGCTGTTTTTT.

Here the CDR3 reads CASSQSGTDNEKLFF. The CDR3 coding sequence is TGCGCCAGCAGTCAATCCGGGACAGATAATGAAAAACTGTTTTTT. The V call is TRBV23-1, the J call TRBJ1-4; 7 nucleotides align to TRBD1. TRBV23-1 is flagged as an ORF with uncertain function. J gave up 4 bases and V 0 bases, and 2 bases lay outside the gene matches. The CDR3 loop spans 15 amino acids.

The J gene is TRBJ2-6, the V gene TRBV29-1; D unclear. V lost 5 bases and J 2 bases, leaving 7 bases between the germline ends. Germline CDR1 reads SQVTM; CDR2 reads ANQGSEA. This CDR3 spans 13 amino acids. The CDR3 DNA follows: TGCAGCGTTCAACTTACTGGGGCCAACGTCCTGACTTTC. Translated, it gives CSVQLTGANVLTF.

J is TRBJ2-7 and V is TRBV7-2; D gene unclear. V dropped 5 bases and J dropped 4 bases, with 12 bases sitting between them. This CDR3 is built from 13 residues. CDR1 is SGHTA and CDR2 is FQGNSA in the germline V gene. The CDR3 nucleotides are TGTGCCAGCAGCCTACCCTGGAGATACGAGCAGTACTTC. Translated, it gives CASSLPWRYEQYF.

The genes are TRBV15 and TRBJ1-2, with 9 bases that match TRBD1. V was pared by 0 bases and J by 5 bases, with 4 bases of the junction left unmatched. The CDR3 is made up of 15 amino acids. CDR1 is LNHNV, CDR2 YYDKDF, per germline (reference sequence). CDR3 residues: CATSRELQGAYGYTF. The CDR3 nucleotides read TGTGCCACCAGCAGAGAGTTACAGGGGGCGTATGGCTACACCTTC.

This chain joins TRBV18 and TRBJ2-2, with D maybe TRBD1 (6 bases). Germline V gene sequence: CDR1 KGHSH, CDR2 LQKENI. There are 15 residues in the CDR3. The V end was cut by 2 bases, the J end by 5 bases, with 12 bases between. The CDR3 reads CASSPLQGRTGELFF. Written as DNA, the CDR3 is TGTGCCAGCTCACCATTGCAGGGGAGAACCGGGGAGCTGTTTTTT.

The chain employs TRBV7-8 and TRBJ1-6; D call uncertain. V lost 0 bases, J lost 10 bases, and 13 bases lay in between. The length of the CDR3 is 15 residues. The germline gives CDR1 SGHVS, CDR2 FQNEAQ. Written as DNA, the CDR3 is TGTGCCAGCAGCTTAGCGCGCTCAGGTGGCTCACCCCTCCACTTT. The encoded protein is CASSLARSGGSPLHF.

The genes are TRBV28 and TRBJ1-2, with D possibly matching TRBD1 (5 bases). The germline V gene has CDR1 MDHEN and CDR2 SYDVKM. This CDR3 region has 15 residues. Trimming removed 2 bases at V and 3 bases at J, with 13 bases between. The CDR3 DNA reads TGTGCCAGCAGTTTACGGGGGGGGTTATACTATGGCTACACCTTC. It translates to CASSLRGGLYYGYTF.

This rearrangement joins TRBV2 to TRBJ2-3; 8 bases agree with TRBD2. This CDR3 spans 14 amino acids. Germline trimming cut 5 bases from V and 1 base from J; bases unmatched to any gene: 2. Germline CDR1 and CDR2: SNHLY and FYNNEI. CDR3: CASSSGRRTDTQYF. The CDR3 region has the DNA TGTGCCAGCAGTAGCGGGAGACGCACAGATACGCAGTATTTT.

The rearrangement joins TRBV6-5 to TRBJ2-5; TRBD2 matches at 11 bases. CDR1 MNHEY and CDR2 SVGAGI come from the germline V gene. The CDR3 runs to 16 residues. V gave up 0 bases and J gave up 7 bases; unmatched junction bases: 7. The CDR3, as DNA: TGTGCCAGCAGTTACTCGGCTAGCGGGGGGAAGGGGACCCAGTACTTC. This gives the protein CASSYSASGGKGTQYF.

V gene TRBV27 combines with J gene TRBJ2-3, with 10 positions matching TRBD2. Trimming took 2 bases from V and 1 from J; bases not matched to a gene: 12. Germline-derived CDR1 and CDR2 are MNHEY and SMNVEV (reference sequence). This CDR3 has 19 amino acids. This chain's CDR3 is CASSLQLAGQIQGTDTQYF. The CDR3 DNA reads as TGTGCCAGCAGTTTACAACTAGCGGGACAGATTCAGGGCACAGATACGCAGTATTTT.

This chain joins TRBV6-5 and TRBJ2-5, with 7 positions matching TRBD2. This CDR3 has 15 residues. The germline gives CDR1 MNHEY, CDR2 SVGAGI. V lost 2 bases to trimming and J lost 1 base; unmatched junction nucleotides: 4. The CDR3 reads CASSYEASGQETQYF. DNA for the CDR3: TGTGCCAGCAGTTACGAGGCTAGCGGCCAAGAGACCCAGTACTTC.

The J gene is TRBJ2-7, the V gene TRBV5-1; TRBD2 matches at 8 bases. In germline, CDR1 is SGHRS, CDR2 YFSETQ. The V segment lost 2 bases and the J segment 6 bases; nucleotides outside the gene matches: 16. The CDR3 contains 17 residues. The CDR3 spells CASSLGAGASGAGEQYF. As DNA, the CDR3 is TGCGCCAGCAGCTTAGGAGCGGGGGCCTCCGGAGCGGGCGAGCAGTACTTC. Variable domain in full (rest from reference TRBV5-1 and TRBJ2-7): KAGVTQTPRYLIKTRGQQVTLSCSPISGHRSVSWYQQTPGQGLQFLFEYFSETQRNKGNFPGRFSGRQFSNSRSEMNVSTLELGDSALYLCASSLGAGASGAGEQYFGPGTRLTVT.

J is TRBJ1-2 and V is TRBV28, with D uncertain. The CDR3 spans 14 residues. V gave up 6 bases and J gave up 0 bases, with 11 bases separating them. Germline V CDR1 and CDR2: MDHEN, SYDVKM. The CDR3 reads CASSPAGSNYGYTF. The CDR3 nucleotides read TGTGCCAGCAGCCCCGCAGGCTCTAACTATGGCTACACCTTC.

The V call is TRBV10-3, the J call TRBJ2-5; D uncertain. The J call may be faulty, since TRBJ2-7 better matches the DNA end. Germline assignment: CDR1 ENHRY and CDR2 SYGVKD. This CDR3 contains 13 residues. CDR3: CAISENLSYEQYF. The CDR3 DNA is TGTGCCATCAGTGAGAACCTCTCCTACGAGCAGTACTTC.

The CDR3 nucleotides are TGCGCCAGCAGCCGAGCGGGAGGGCCGAACGAGCAGTACTTC. Residues: CASSRAGGPNEQYF. This chain links TRBV4-3 with TRBJ2-7, with 10 bases aligning to TRBD2. The germline V gene has CDR1 LGHNA and CDR2 YSLEER. This CDR3 contains 14 residues. The junction had 5 bases not matched to a gene; V was cut back by 4 bases and J by 5 bases.

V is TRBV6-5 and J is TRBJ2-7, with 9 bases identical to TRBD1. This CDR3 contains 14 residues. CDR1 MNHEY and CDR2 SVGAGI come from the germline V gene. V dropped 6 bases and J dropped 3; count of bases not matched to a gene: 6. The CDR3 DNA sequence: TGTGCCAGCAGCGAACAGGGGGCCAACTACGAGCAGTACTTC. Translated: CASSEQGANYEQYF.

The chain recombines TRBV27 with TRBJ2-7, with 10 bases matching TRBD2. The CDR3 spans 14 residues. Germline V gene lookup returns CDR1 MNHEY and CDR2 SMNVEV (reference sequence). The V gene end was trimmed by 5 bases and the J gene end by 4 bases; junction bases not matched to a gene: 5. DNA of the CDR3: TGTGCCAGCAGTGTGCTAGCGGGAGTGTACGAGCAGTACTTC. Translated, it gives CASSVLAGVYEQYF.

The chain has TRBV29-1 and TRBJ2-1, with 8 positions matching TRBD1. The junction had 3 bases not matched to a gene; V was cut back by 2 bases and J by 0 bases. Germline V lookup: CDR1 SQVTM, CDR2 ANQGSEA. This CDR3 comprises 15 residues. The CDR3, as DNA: TGCAGCGTTGAATCCAGGGGGCTCTCCTACAATGAGCAGTTCTTC. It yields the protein CSVESRGLSYNEQFF.

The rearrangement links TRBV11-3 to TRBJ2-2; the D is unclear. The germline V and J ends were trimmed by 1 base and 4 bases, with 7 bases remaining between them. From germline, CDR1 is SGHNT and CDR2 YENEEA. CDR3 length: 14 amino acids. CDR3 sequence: CASSLGLATGELFF. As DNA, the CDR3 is TGTGCCAGCAGCTTAGGGTTAGCCACCGGGGAGCTGTTTTTT.

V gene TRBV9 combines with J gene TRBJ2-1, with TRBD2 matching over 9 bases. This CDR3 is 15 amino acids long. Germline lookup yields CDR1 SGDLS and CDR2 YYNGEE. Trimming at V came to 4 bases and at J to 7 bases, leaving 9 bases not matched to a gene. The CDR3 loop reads CASSLGLASRNEQFF. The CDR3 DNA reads TGTGCCAGCAGCCTGGGACTAGCTTCGCGGAATGAGCAGTTCTTC. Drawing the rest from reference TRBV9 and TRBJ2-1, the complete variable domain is DSGVTQTPKHLITATGQRVTLRCSPRSGDLSVYWYQQSLDQGLQFLIQYYNGEERAKGNILERFSAQQFPDLHSELNLSSLELGDSALYFCASSLGLASRNEQFFGPGTRLTVL.

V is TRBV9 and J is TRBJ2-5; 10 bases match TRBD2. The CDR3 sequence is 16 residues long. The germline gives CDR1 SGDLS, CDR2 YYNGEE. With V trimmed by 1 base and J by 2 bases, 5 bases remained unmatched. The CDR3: CASSVQERGGQETQYF. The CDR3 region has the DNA TGTGCCAGCAGCGTACAGGAGCGGGGGGGTCAAGAGACCCAGTACTTC.

CDR3 in amino acids: CASTPLPDVWVRTEAFF. Written as DNA, the CDR3 is TGTGCCAGCACCCCCCTCCCCGATGTGTGGGTGCGGACTGAAGCTTTCTTT. This sequence joins TRBV28 and TRBJ1-1; D not resolved. This CDR3 has 17 residues. Germline V gene data show CDR1 as MDHEN and CDR2 as SYDVKM. Trimming stripped 7 bases from V and 5 bases from J, with 26 bases between.

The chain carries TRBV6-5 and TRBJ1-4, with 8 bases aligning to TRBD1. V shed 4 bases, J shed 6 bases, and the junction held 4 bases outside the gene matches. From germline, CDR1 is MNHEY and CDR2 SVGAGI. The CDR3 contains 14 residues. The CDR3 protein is CASSWDRRYEKLFF. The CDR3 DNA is TGTGCCAGCAGTTGGGACAGGAGATATGAAAAACTGTTTTTT.

The CDR3 region is CASSLSPREQFF. The CDR3 nucleotides are TGTGCCAGCAGTCTCTCCCCCCGGGAGCAGTTCTTC. V usage is TRBV28 and J usage is TRBJ2-1; D not resolved. This CDR3 has 12 residues. Germline loops: CDR1 MDHEN, CDR2 SYDVKM. Trimming pared 5 bases from V and 10 bases from J, leaving 12 bases between.